Below, 5 T cell receptor beta chains from the same sample are listed, as sequenced in a study of T-cell reconstitution after alpha-beta-depleted transplantation in children. A TCRbeta library incorporating unique molecular identifiers was prepared. MiXCR was run by TCRdb on the PCR reads, yielding one entry per CDR3 protein. The data hold 120,000 to 150,000 distinct CDR3 sequences, with about 8.8% observed a single time. The material was PBMCs, mostly from graft donor cells, obtained 180 days after TCRalphabeta/CD19-depleted stem cell transplant. Source of these receptors: a female patient aged 2 to 10 who had a stem cell transplant for congenital amegakaryocytic thrombocytopenia, so the T cells may come from the graft donor.

This clonotype was observed many times. V and J are TRBV27 and TRBJ2-1; D remains ambiguous. The germline CDR1 and CDR2 sequences are MNHEY and SMNVEV (reference sequence). With 3 bases removed from V and 5 bases from J, the gap between germline ends came to 8 bases. CDR3 length: 13 amino acids. CDR3 region: CASSFTVNNEQFF. Written as DNA, the CDR3 is TGTGCCAGCAGTTTCACCGTAAACAATGAGCAGTTCTTC.

The chain is built from TRBV9 and TRBJ2-2, with 8 bases aligning to TRBD2. Germline CDR1 SGDLS, CDR2 YYNGEE. The CDR3 is 13 residues long. Unmatched junction bases numbered 5, after V lost 7 bases and J lost 6 bases. The CDR3 spells CASSWTSPGELFF. CDR3 nucleotide sequence: TGTGCCAGCTCCTGGACTAGCCCCGGGGAGCTGTTTTTT.

This clonotype has at least ten counts. The chain joins TRBV15 to TRBJ2-4; no reliable D call. Trimming pared 6 bases from V and 0 bases from J, leaving 9 bases between. From germline, CDR1 is LNHNV and CDR2 YYDKDF (reference sequence). The CDR3 contains 14 residues. CDR3 coding DNA: TGTGCCACCAGTCTGACCCTAGCCAAAAACATTCAGTACTTC. Its protein is CATSLTLAKNIQYF.

This clonotype came up many times. The gene calls are TRBV11-2 and TRBJ1-1; 8 nucleotides agree with TRBD1. This CDR3 spans 15 amino acids. Trimming at V came to 1 base and at J to 3 bases, leaving 4 bases not matched to a gene. Per germline, CDR1 SGHAT and CDR2 FQNNGV. The CDR3 sequence: CASSLGQGADTEAFF. CDR3 DNA sequence: TGTGCCAGCAGCTTAGGGCAGGGGGCTGACACTGAAGCTTTCTTT.

Note on this clonotype: A much larger clone differs from this one at a single base, so this may be a read error. The V and J genes are TRBV7-7 and TRBJ2-7; D is possibly TRBD1 (5 bases). The V end was cut by 1 base, the J end by 5 bases, with 9 bases between. There are 13 residues in the CDR3. Germline lookup yields CDR1 SSHAT and CDR2 FNYEAQ (reference sequence). CDR3 in DNA: TGTGCCAGCAGCTTAGAAGGGGTCCACGAGCAGTACTTC. It encodes CASSLEGVHEQYF.